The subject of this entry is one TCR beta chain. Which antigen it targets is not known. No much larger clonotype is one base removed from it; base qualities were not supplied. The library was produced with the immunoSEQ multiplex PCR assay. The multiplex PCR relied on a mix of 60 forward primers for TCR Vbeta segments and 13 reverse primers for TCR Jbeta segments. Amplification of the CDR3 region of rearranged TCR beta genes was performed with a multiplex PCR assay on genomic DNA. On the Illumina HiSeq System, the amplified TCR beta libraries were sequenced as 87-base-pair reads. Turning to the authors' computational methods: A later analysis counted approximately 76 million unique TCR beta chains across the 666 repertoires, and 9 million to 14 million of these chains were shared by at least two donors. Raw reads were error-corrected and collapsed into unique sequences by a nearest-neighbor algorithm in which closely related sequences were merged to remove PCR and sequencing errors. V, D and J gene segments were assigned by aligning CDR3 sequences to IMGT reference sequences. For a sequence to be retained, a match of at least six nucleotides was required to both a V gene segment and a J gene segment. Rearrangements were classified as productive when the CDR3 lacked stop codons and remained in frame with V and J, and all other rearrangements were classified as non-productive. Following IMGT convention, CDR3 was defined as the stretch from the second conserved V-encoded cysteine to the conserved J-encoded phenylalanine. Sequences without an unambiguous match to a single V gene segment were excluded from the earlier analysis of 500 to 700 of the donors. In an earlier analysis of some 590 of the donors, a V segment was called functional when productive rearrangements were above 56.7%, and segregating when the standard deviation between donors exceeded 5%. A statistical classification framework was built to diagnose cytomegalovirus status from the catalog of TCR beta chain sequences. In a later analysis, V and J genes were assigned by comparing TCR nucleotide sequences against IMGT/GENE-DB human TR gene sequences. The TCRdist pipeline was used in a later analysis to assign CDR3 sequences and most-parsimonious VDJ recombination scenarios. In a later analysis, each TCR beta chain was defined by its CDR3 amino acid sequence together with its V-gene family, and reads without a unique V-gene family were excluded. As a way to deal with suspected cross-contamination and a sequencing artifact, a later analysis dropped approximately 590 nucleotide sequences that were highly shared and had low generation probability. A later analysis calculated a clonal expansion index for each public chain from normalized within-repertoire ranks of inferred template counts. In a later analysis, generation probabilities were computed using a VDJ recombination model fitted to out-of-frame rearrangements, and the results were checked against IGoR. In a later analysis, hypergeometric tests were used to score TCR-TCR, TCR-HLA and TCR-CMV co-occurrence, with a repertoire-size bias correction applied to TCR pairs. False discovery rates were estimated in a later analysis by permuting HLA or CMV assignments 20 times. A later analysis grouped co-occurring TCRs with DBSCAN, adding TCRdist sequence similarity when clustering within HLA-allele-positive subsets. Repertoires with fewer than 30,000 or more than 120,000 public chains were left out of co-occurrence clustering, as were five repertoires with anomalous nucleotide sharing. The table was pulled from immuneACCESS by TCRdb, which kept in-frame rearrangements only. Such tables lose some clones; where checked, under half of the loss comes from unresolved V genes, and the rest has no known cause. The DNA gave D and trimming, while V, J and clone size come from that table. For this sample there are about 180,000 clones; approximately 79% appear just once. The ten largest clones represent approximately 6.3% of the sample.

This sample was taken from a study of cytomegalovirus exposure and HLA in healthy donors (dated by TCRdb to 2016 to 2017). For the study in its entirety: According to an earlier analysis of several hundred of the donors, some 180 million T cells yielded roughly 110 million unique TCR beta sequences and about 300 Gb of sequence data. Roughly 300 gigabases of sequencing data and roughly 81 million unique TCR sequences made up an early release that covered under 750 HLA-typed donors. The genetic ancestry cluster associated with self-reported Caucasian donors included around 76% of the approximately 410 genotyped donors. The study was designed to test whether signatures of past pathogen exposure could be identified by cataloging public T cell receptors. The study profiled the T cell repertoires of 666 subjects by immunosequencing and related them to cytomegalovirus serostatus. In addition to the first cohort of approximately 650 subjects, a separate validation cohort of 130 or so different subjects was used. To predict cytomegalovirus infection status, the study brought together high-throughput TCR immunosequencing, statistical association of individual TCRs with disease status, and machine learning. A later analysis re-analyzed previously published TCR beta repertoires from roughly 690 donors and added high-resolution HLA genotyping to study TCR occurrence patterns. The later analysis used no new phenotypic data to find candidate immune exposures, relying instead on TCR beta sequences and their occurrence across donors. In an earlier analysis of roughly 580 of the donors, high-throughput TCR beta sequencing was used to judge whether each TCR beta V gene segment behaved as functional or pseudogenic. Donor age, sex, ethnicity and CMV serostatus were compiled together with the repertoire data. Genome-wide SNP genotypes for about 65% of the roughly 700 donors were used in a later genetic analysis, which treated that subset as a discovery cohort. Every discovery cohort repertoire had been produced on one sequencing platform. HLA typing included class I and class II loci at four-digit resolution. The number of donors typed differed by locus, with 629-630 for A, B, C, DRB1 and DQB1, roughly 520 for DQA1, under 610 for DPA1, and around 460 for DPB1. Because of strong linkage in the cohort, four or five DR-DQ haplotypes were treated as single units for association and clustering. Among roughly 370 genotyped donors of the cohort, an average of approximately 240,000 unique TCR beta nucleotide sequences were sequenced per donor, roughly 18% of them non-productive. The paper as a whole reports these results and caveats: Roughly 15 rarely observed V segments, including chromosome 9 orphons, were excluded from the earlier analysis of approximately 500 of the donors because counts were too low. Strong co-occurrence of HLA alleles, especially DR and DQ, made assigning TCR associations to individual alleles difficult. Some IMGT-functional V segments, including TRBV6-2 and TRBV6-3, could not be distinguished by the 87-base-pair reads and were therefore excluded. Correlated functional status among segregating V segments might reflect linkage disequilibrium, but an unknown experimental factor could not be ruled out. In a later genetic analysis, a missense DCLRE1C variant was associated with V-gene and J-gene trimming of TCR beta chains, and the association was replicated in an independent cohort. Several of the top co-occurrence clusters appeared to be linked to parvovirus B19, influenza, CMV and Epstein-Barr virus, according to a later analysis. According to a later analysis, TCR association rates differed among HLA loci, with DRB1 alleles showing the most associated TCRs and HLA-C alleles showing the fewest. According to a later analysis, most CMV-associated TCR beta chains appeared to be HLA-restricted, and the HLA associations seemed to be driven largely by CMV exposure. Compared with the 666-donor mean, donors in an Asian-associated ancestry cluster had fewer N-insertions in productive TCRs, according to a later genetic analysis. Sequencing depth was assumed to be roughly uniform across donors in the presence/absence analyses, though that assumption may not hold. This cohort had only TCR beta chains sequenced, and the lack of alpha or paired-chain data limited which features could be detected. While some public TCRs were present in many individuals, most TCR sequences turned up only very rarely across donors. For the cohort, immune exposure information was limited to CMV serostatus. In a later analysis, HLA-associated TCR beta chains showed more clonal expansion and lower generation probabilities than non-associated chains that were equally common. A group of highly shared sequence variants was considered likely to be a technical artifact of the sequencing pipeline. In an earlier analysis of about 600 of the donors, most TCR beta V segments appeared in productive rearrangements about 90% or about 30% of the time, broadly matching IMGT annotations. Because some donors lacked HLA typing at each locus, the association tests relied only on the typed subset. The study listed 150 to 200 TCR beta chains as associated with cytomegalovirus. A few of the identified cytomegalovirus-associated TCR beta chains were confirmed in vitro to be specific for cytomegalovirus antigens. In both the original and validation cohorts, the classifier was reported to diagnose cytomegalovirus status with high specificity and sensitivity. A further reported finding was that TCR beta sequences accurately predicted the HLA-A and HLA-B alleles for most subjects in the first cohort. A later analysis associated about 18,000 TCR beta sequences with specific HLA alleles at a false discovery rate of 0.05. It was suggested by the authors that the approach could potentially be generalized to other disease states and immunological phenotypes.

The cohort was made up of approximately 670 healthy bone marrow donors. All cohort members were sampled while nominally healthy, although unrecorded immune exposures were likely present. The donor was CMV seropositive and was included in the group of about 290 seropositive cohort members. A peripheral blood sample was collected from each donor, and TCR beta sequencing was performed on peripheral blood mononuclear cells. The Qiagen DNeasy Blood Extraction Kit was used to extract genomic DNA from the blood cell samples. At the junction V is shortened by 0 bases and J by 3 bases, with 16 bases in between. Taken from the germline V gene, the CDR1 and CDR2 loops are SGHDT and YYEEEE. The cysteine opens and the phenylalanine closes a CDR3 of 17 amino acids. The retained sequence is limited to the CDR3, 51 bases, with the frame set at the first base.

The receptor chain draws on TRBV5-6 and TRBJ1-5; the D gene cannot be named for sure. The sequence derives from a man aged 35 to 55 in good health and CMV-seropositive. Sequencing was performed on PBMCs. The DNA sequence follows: TGTGCCAGCAGCTTGGGGTCAGGCATTGCACTCAATCAGCCCCAGCATTTT. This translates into CASSLGSGIALNQPQHF. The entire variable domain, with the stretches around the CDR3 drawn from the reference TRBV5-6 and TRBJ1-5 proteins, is DAGVTQSPTHLIKTRGQQVTLRCSPKSGHDTVSWYQQALGQGPQFIFQYYEEEERQRGNFPDRFSGHQFPNYSSELNVNALLLGDSALYLCASSLGSGIALNQPQHFGDGTRLSIL.